This TCR beta chain was profiled in a study of shared clonotypes between healthy human individuals. Whole-study findings and limits: About 5.2% was the fraction of naive CD4 clonotypes found shared across a few donors. The genetic and exposure-history diversity represented was limited by few donors. Generation probability values for non-shared clonotypes were lower than those for clonotypes shared by all four donors.

As regards this clone: Its antigen remains unknown.

Produced via immunoSEQ multiplex PCR; TCRdb's table is partial and in-frame only. The sample lists about 580,000 clones, roughly 98% seen once, with more than 0.3% in the top ten. The germline gives CDR1 MGHDK, CDR2 SYGVNS. V was clipped by 6 bases and J by 7 bases, with 7 bases between them. This CDR3 has 11 residues. Cells designated naive CD8 were CD45RO-negative and were positively selected for CCR7, with terminally differentiated effector memory CD45RA+ cells excluded. This receptor was identified in a man aged 25 to 45 in good health. Sequenced sample: naive CD8+ T cells sorted from blood. The J gene is TRBJ2-1, the V gene TRBV25-1; no reliable D call. CDR3 residues: CASRLGNEQFF. The DNA for the CDR3 is TGTGCCAGCAGGCTGGGGAATGAGCAGTTCTTC.